This T cell receptor beta chain was documented in a study of blood T cell repertoires in COVID-19. Study as a whole: The United States, Italy and Spain supplied acute and convalescent COVID-19 samples. PBMCs, B-cell-depleted T cells, or T cells provided the cDNA or gDNA that made up the material.

The CDR3 has 12 residues. The V gene's germline CDR1 is LGHDT and CDR2 YNNKEL (reference sequence). V was cut by 1 base and J by 8 bases, with 6 bases left in between. In the authors' methods: Estimation of nucleated cell counts relied on the amplification of reference gene primers. Clones were sequenced by immunoSEQ multiplex PCR, and TCRdb holds only the in-frame ones, with some missing. That table gives V, J and clone size, and the DNA gave D and trimming. This sample has approximately 170,000 clones, with roughly four fifths found just once. The rearrangement uses TRBV3-1 (or the pseudogene TRBV3-2) and TRBJ2-1; D is undetermined. Sample: peripheral blood. The clonotype comes from a man in his fifties or sixties with active or convalescent COVID-19. CDR3 residues: CASSQGIHEQFF. The CDR3, as DNA: TGTGCCAGCAGCCAAGGTATCCATGAGCAGTTCTTC.